What follows is one TCR beta chain and its context. This specimen comes from a study of blood T cell repertoires in COVID-19. The wider study: In each case, the material was cDNA or gDNA derived from T cells, B-cell-depleted T cells, or PBMCs.

As handled by the study authors: From reference gene primer amplification, estimates of nucleated cell counts were derived. Assay used: immunoSEQ multiplex PCR; TCRdb lists only in-frame clones, some missing. That table gives V, J and clone size, and the DNA gave D and trimming. The sample comprises 120,000 to 150,000 clones, roughly 85% of which are singletons, and about 3.6% rests with the top ten. The CDR3 covers 15 residues. Germline trimming cut 5 bases from V and 9 bases from J; bases unmatched to any gene: 12. The germline gives CDR1 LNHNV, CDR2 YYDKDF (reference sequence). The sequence was obtained from a man aged 55 to 70 with acute or convalescent COVID-19. The chain carries TRBV15 and TRBJ2-1; 8 bases line up with TRBD2. The sample comprised peripheral blood. The CDR3 coding sequence is TGTGCCACCAGCGGCGGGGGACTAGTCTCGTTTGAGCAGTTCTTC. This gives the protein CATSGGGLVSFEQFF.